Listed below are T cell receptor beta chains from one sample, sequenced in a study of OX40 agonist ivuxolimab in advanced cancers. Sequencing was performed with immunoSEQ multiplex PCR; in TCRdb, only in-frame clones are kept and a portion is missing. This sample yields some 50,000 clones, of which more than 70% are seen a single time; about 1.5% belongs to the top ten. Material: CD4+ or CD8+ T cells sorted from blood, obtained in a trial of the OX40 agonist ivuxolimab. Source of these receptors: an adult with an advanced solid tumor such as melanoma, head and neck, liver or kidney cancer. Both conserved end residues are part of each CDR3. D genes are given only for firm matches. Only some rows state a clone size, as once, few, many or a class for expanded clones.

V	D	J	size	CDR3	DNA
TRBV5-4	TRBD2	TRBJ2-7	NA	CASSPQRGGKYEQYF	TGTGCCAGCAGCCCCCAGCGGGGGGGCAAGTACGAGCAGTACTTC
TRBV29-1	NA	TRBJ2-5	NA	CSVESYQETQYF	TGCAGCGTTGAATCCTACCAAGAGACCCAGTACTTC
TRBV4-2	TRBD2	TRBJ2-1	NA	CASSLETSGRGQGNEQFF	TGTGCCAGCAGCCTTGAGACTAGCGGGAGGGGGCAGGGGAATGAGCAGTTCTTC
TRBV2	NA	TRBJ1-2	NA	CARQGYGYTF	TGTGCCAGACAGGGTTATGGCTACACCTTC
TRBV15	NA	TRBJ2-6	NA	CATSSATQYESPSPGANVLTF	TGTGCCACCAGCAGTGCCACTCAGTATGAAAGCCCGTCTCCCGGGGCCAACGTCCTGACTTTC
TRBV27	NA	TRBJ1-5	few	CASSLSSQTNQPQHF	TGTGCCAGCAGTTTATCATCCCAGACAAATCAGCCCCAGCATTTT
TRBV6-9	NA	TRBJ2-7	NA	CASSYRPSSYEQYF	TGTGCCAGCAGTTATAGGCCAAGCTCCTACGAGCAGTACTTC
TRBV7-2	TRBD1	TRBJ1-2	NA	CASSLGQELYGYTF	TGTGCCAGCAGCCTAGGACAGGAACTCTATGGCTACACCTTC
TRBV6-4	NA	TRBJ1-4	NA	CASSKRTVSTNEKLFF	TGTGCCAGCAGTAAGAGGACAGTTTCAACTAATGAAAAACTGTTTTTT
TRBV2	NA	TRBJ1-2	NA	CASSEGFRTNYGYTF	TGTGCCAGCAGTGAAGGTTTCAGAACTAACTATGGCTACACCTTC
TRBV2	NA	TRBJ2-5	NA	CASSAFGARETQYF	TGTGCCAGCAGTGCCTTCGGGGCGCGGGAGACCCAGTACTTC
TRBV28	TRBD1	TRBJ2-4	NA	CASGEGGEGIDIQYF	TGTGCCAGCGGGGAAGGGGGCGAGGGTATAGACATTCAGTACTTC
TRBV7-8	NA	TRBJ2-4	NA	CASSLDRGRAFF	TGTGCCAGCAGCTTAGACCGGGGCAGGGCTTTTTTC
TRBV27	TRBD2	TRBJ2-1	NA	CASSLLTSGGANEQFF	TGTGCCAGCAGTTTGCTGACTAGCGGGGGGGCGAATGAGCAGTTCTTC
TRBV20-1	NA	TRBJ2-3	NA	CSAYTQYF	TGCAGTGCCTATACGCAGTATTTT
TRBV11-2	NA	TRBJ2-7	NA	CASSPTGMSYEQYF	TGTGCCAGCAGCCCAACCGGGATGTCTTACGAGCAGTACTTC
TRBV7-8	NA	TRBJ2-3	once	CASSSRVGTGGVTSGRRDTQYF	TGTGCCAGCAGCTCACGAGTGGGGACAGGGGGGGTAACTAGCGGGAGGAGGGATACGCAGTATTTT
TRBV9	NA	TRBJ1-3	NA	CASSVDTRSGNTIYF	TGTGCCAGCAGCGTAGATACAAGGAGTGGAAACACCATATATTTT
TRBV4-1	NA	TRBJ1-4	NA	CASSQEGWQGPNEKLFF	TGCGCCAGCAGCCAAGAAGGCTGGCAGGGGCCTAATGAAAAACTGTTTTTT
TRBV5-1	NA	TRBJ2-3	NA	CASSLAGPASTDTQYF	TGCGCCAGCAGCTTGGCCGGTCCCGCTAGCACAGATACGCAGTATTTT
TRBV12-5	NA	TRBJ2-6	NA	CASGLGWATWSGANVLTF	TGTGCTAGTGGTTTAGGTTGGGCGACCTGGTCTGGGGCCAACGTCCTGACTTTC
TRBV7-6	TRBD2	TRBJ2-1	NA	CASSNPFSGSNYNEQFF	TGTGCCAGCAGCAACCCTTTTAGCGGGAGCAACTACAATGAGCAGTTCTTC
TRBV21-1	NA	TRBJ2-7	NA	CASSRKECDRGHEQYF	TGTGCCAGCAGCCGAAAGGAGTGTGACAGGGGTCACGAGCAGTACTTC
TRBV6-5	NA	TRBJ2-6	NA	CASRGAGANVLTF	TGTGCCAGCCGAGGGGCCGGGGCCAACGTCCTGACTTTC
TRBV11-2	NA	TRBJ2-5	NA	CASSRTPSVQETQYF	TGTGCCAGCAGCCGTACTCCTAGCGTGCAAGAGACCCAGTACTTC
TRBV6-1	TRBD2	TRBJ2-5	NA	CASSEELAGGRRETQYF	TGTGCCAGCAGTGAAGAATTAGCGGGGGGGCGACGAGAGACCCAGTACTTC
TRBV5-1	NA	TRBJ1-2	NA	CASSLGALGESYGYTF	TGCGCCAGCAGCTTGGGGGCCCTCGGTGAAAGCTATGGCTACACCTTC
TRBV5-4	NA	TRBJ2-7	NA	CASSLAGSSIYEQYF	TGTGCCAGCAGCTTAGCCGGGTCCTCAATCTACGAGCAGTACTTC
TRBV15	NA	TRBJ2-5	NA	CATSRDRAEQETQYF	TGTGCCACCAGCAGAGATAGGGCAGAGCAAGAGACCCAGTACTTC
TRBV5-1	NA	TRBJ2-1	NA	CASSLGGDYNEQFF	TGCGCCAGCAGCTTGGGCGGGGACTACAATGAGCAGTTCTTC
TRBV18	NA	TRBJ2-5	NA	CASSPQETQYF	TGTGCCAGCTCTCCTCAAGAGACCCAGTACTTC
TRBV6-6	TRBD1	TRBJ2-5	NA	CAASWDRGGETQYF	TGTGCCGCATCTTGGGACAGGGGAGGGGAGACCCAGTACTTC
TRBV9	NA	TRBJ2-5	NA	CASSVGGRGQETQYF	TGTGCCAGCAGCGTAGGCGGTAGGGGCCAAGAGACCCAGTACTTC
TRBV5-1	NA	TRBJ2-7	NA	CASSLGILTSYEEQYF	TGCGCCAGCAGCCTTGGTATTCTAACCTCCTACGAGGAGCAGTACTTC
TRBV11-2	NA	TRBJ2-5	NA	CASSWRAEETQYF	TGTGCCAGCAGCTGGCGGGCTGAAGAGACCCAGTACTTC
TRBV9	NA	TRBJ1-1	NA	CASSVQGRLNTEAFF	TGTGCCAGCAGCGTACAGGGACGGCTGAACACTGAAGCTTTCTTT
TRBV5-5	NA	TRBJ2-3	NA	CASSLGRGRTDTQYF	TGTGCCAGCAGCTTGGGGCGGGGCCGCACAGATACGCAGTATTTT
TRBV27	NA	TRBJ2-7	once	CASSLSSGYEQYF	TGTGCCAGCAGTTTATCTTCGGGCTACGAGCAGTACTTC
TRBV30	NA	TRBJ2-1	NA	CAWEIPGVYNEQFF	TGTGCCTGGGAGATACCAGGGGTTTACAATGAGCAGTTCTTC
TRBV11-3	TRBD1	TRBJ2-2	NA	CASSPRTGGTGELFF	TGTGCCAGCAGCCCGAGGACAGGGGGCACCGGGGAGCTGTTTTTT
TRBV11-3	NA	TRBJ2-5	once	CASSWRAEETQYF	TGTGCCAGCAGCTGGCGGGCTGAAGAGACCCAGTACTTC
TRBV10-3	TRBD2	TRBJ2-5	NA	CAISGQGLAGGTQYF	TGTGCCATCAGTGGGCAGGGACTAGCGGGAGGGACCCAGTACTTC
TRBV4-2	NA	TRBJ2-2	NA	CASSRGTLDTGELFF	TGTGCCAGCAGCCGGGGTACGCTGGACACCGGGGAGCTGTTTTTT
TRBV19	TRBD1	TRBJ1-1	once	CASSMDRSGTEAFF	TGTGCCAGTAGTATGGACAGGTCCGGCACTGAAGCTTTCTTT
TRBV6-6	NA	TRBJ1-1	once	CASSYGRQPLNTEAFF	TGTGCCAGCAGTTACGGCCGACAGCCTTTGAACACTGAAGCTTTCTTT
TRBV27	NA	TRBJ2-7	NA	CASSRGPNSYEQYF	TGTGCCAGCAGCAGGGGCCCGAATTCCTACGAGCAGTACTTC
TRBV19	NA	TRBJ2-7	NA	CATRGMSSYEQYF	TGTGCCACCCGAGGGATGAGCTCCTACGAGCAGTACTTC